These T cell receptor beta chains were read from a single sample in a study of cytomegalovirus exposure and HLA in healthy donors. Profiled with immunoSEQ multiplex PCR; TCRdb holds only in-frame clones, not every one. The repertoire holds roughly 180,000 clones, with 75% to 85% as singletons. The specimen was PBMCs. The receptors shown here come from a girl aged 2 to 10 in good health and CMV-seropositive. CDR3s include the opening cysteine and the closing phenylalanine or tryptophan.

j_call: TRBJ2-7; v_call: TRBV29-1; cdr3_aa: CSVEGYSPNEQYF
j_call: TRBJ1-2; v_call: TRBV9; cdr3_aa: CASSSGQSWSGYTF
j_call: TRBJ2-7; v_call: TRBV6-5; cdr3_aa: CASTGDGRYEQYF
j_call: TRBJ2-7; v_call: TRBV28; cdr3_aa: CASSSIGQGGEQYF
j_call: TRBJ2-7; v_call: TRBV27; cdr3_aa: CASSLFPGETYEQYF
j_call: TRBJ1-3; v_call: TRBV27; cdr3_aa: CASSLNGFGNTIYF
j_call: TRBJ2-3; v_call: TRBV11-2; cdr3_aa: CASSWVTGGRDTQYF
j_call: TRBJ1-1; v_call: TRBV2; cdr3_aa: CASRAEQGANTEAFF
j_call: TRBJ1-1; v_call: TRBV30; cdr3_aa: CAWDRGGRNTEAFF
j_call: TRBJ2-1; v_call: TRBV7-9; cdr3_aa: CASSPRDLEQFF
j_call: TRBJ1-5; v_call: TRBV5-8; cdr3_aa: CASSSGWRRPQHF
j_call: TRBJ2-2; v_call: TRBV19; cdr3_aa: CASSTRLRPRGELFF
j_call: TRBJ1-2; v_call: TRBV7-9; cdr3_aa: CSSSPTDSSYRFRHYGYTF
j_call: TRBJ1-2; v_call: TRBV25-1; cdr3_aa: CASSRGTKSNYGYTF
j_call: TRBJ2-7; v_call: TRBV7-9; cdr3_aa: CSSSSRTGVLYEQYF
j_call: TRBJ2-1; v_call: TRBV7-2; cdr3_aa: CASSLRGSGEIYYNEQFF
j_call: TRBJ2-7; v_call: TRBV28; cdr3_aa: CATTYRAPYEQYF
j_call: TRBJ2-4; v_call: TRBV9; cdr3_aa: CASSVGGDPIQYF
j_call: TRBJ2-1; v_call: TRBV5-4; cdr3_aa: CASSLGQKKAEQFF
j_call: TRBJ1-1; v_call: TRBV28; cdr3_aa: CASSGTGLRTEAFF
j_call: TRBJ2-7; v_call: TRBV5-1; cdr3_aa: CASSLTGGHEQYF
j_call: TRBJ2-7; v_call: TRBV29-1; cdr3_aa: CSVSRDRITYEQYF
j_call: TRBJ2-1; v_call: TRBV4-1; cdr3_aa: CASSQGGTAQFF
j_call: TRBJ2-3; v_call: TRBV28; cdr3_aa: CASSLRSGTDTQYF
j_call: TRBJ1-2; v_call: TRBV27; cdr3_aa: CASSFGQGDGCTF
j_call: TRBJ2-3; v_call: TRBV11-2; cdr3_aa: CASSPLAGGRDTQYF
j_call: TRBJ2-1; v_call: TRBV6-6; cdr3_aa: CASSYSGLEQFF
j_call: TRBJ1-2; v_call: TRBV19; cdr3_aa: CASSAQPSGTGLGGYTF
j_call: TRBJ2-1; v_call: TRBV5-4; cdr3_aa: CASSLALVAGHNEQFF
j_call: TRBJ1-1; v_call: TRBV19; cdr3_aa: CASMLGGDDTEAFF
j_call: TRBJ2-7; v_call: TRBV5-1; cdr3_aa: CASSPLQGPNYEQYF
j_call: TRBJ2-7; v_call: TRBV6-1; cdr3_aa: CAAKPGTGPGEQYF
j_call: TRBJ1-4; v_call: TRBV28; cdr3_aa: CASSIGQGNEKLFF
j_call: TRBJ2-7; v_call: TRBV9; cdr3_aa: CASSVAGHGTGANEQYF
j_call: TRBJ1-3; v_call: TRBV2; cdr3_aa: CASSELEGGRENTIYF
j_call: TRBJ2-3; v_call: TRBV5-4; cdr3_aa: CASSLWGGTDTQYF
j_call: TRBJ2-1; v_call: TRBV19; cdr3_aa: CASSMGLDYNEQFF
j_call: TRBJ1-6; v_call: TRBV6-1; cdr3_aa: CAFRDSYNSPLHF
j_call: TRBJ1-2; v_call: TRBV7-2; cdr3_aa: CASSSRTGGYYGYTF
j_call: TRBJ1-6; v_call: TRBV25-1; cdr3_aa: CASTRQGYNSPLHF
j_call: TRBJ1-1; v_call: TRBV5-4; cdr3_aa: CASRTTENTEAFF
j_call: TRBJ2-7; v_call: TRBV19; cdr3_aa: CASILTSGRSYEQYF
j_call: TRBJ1-1; v_call: TRBV5-1; cdr3_aa: CASSRQGRDWIYTEAFF
j_call: TRBJ2-7; v_call: TRBV2; cdr3_aa: CASRGGVIDEQYF
j_call: TRBJ2-3; v_call: TRBV6-5; cdr3_aa: CASSTPSGSTDTQYF
j_call: TRBJ1-5; v_call: TRBV6-1; cdr3_aa: CASSEDPRGIGLRSNQPQHF
j_call: TRBJ1-1; v_call: TRBV11-3; cdr3_aa: CASSLEGSLHEAFF
j_call: TRBJ1-5; v_call: TRBV2; cdr3_aa: CASSGVVFNQPQHF
j_call: TRBJ1-1; v_call: TRBV10-3; cdr3_aa: CAISESALKSEAFF
j_call: TRBJ2-7; v_call: TRBV19; cdr3_aa: CASRGGQGPYHGEQYF
j_call: TRBJ1-1; v_call: TRBV6-5; cdr3_aa: CASSTQGGNTEAFF
j_call: TRBJ1-6; v_call: TRBV7-9; cdr3_aa: CASSLEGRRGSPLHF